Each of the 28 T cell receptor beta chains below was sequenced from the same sample in a study of T cell clusters in autoimmune cytopenias. Roughly 38,000 genome equivalents of blood DNA were amplified for TRB. One tube held mixed TRB-A and TRB-B primer pools for touch-down PCR. With the multiplex PCR reads reprocessed, TCRdb shows one record per CDR3 protein and no DNA. Its listing shows fewer than 10,000 distinct CDR3 sequences. Sequencing was performed on peripheral blood. The receptors here all came from a human donor with an autoimmune cytopenia or autoimmune hepatitis (not recorded which).

The chain has TRBV20-1 and TRBJ1-1; TCRdb outputs TRBD1, but without DNA this stays unchecked. In germline, CDR1 is DFQATT, CDR2 SNEGSKA (reference sequence). The CDR3 has 16 residues. CDR3: CSATEGGAMGNTEAFF.

This rearrangement joins TRBV5-6 to TRBJ1-6; the D gene TCRdb calls, TRBD1, cannot be checked with no DNA. CDR1 SGHDT and CDR2 YYEEEE come from the germline V gene. The CDR3 covers 16 residues. CDR3 loop: CASSLQGFLYNSPLHF.

This clonotype shows up as medium-sized by frequency. This chain uses TRBV11-1 with TRBJ2-3; TCRdb's assignment of TRBD1 cannot be checked, as there is no DNA. Germline assignment: CDR1 SGHAT and CDR2 FQDESV (reference sequence). CDR3 length equals 16 residues. CDR3 loop: CASSPGRVDRTDTQYF.

Judged by frequency, this clonotype is medium-sized. The rearrangement links TRBV6-6 to TRBJ2-2. The CDR3 has 14 amino acids. Germline CDR1 MNHNY, CDR2 SVGAGI (reference sequence). CDR3: CATRLTTNTGELFF.

This clonotype is deemed medium-sized by its frequency. The chain carries TRBV5-6 and TRBJ2-3. Germline V CDR1 and CDR2: SGHDT, YYEEEE. This CDR3 comprises 15 residues. The CDR3: CASSLVASSTDTQYF.

The genes are TRBV24-1 and TRBJ2-5. Looked up from germline, CDR1 is KGHDR and CDR2 is SFDVKD. There are 12 residues in the CDR3. The CDR3 protein is CATSDFQETQYF.

This clonotype is labeled medium-sized based on frequency. The chain employs TRBV19 and TRBJ1-2. Germline lookup yields CDR1 LNHDA and CDR2 SQIVND (reference sequence). The CDR3 runs 13 residues. The CDR3: CASSEQHNYGYTF. The full variable domain, completed using reference TRBV19 and TRBJ1-2, is DGGITQSPKYLFRKEGQNVTLSCEQNLNHDAMYWYRQDPGQGLRLIYYSQIVNDFQKGDIAEGYSVSREKKESFPLTVTSAQKNPTAFYLCASSEQHNYGYTFGSGTRLTVV.

The chain employs TRBV5-1 and TRBJ2-1; TCRdb reports TRBD1, a call that lacks DNA to check it against. Germline lookup yields CDR1 SGHRS and CDR2 YFSETQ. The CDR3 loop spans 14 amino acids. The chain's CDR3 is CASSFRQGANEQFF.

The chain carries TRBV6-5 and TRBJ2-1; the D gene TCRdb calls, TRBD2, cannot be checked with no DNA. Germline CDR1 is MNHEY and CDR2 is SVGAGI. This CDR3 contains 16 residues. The CDR3 spells CASSLLAGGLYNEQFF.

The chain carries TRBV7-9 and TRBJ2-3; without DNA, the TCRdb call of TRBD2 cannot be checked. The CDR3 consists of 15 residues. CDR1 is SEHNR and CDR2 is FQNEAQ in the germline V gene (reference sequence). This chain's CDR3 is CASSRLAFDTDTQYF.

By frequency, this clonotype is medium-sized (0.01 to 0.1%). The genes are TRBV30 and TRBJ2-7; absent DNA, TCRdb's TRBD2 call cannot be checked. Germline CDR1 and CDR2: GTSNPN and SVGIG (reference sequence). The CDR3 contains 15 residues. CDR3 sequence: CAWGGASGRIAEQYF. Combining the CDR3 with reference TRBV30 and TRBJ2-7 gives the whole variable domain SQTIHQWPATLVQPVGSPLSLECTVEGTSNPNLYWYRQAAGRGLQLLFYSVGIGQISSEVPQNLSASRPQDRQFILSSKKLLLSDSGFYLCAWGGASGRIAEQYFGPGTRLTVT.

According to its frequency, this clonotype is medium-sized. The CDR3: CAWSVNTIGSGQPQHF. J is TRBJ1-5 and V is TRBV30; TCRdb returns TRBD1, unconfirmable since there is no DNA. The CDR3 has 16 amino acids. CDR1 GTSNPN and CDR2 SVGIG come from the germline V gene (reference sequence).

By frequency, this clonotype registers medium-sized. The chain uses TRBV5-4 and TRBJ2-1; TCRdb selects TRBD2, and the lack of DNA leaves this call unchecked. Germline values: CDR1 SGHNT, CDR2 YYREEE (reference sequence). CDR3 size: 14 residues. CDR3 protein: CASSLTSGRFEQFF. Looking up the rest from reference TRBV5-4 and TRBJ2-1 gives the full variable domain: ETGVTQSPTHLIKTRGQQVTLRCSSQSGHNTVSWYQQALGQGPQFIFQYYREEENGRGNFPPRFSGLQFPNYSSELNVNALELDDSALYLCASSLTSGRFEQFFGPGTRLTVL.

This sequence joins TRBV7-6 and TRBJ2-7; as DNA is missing, the TRBD2 call by TCRdb cannot be tested. Germline lookup yields CDR1 SGHVS and CDR2 FNYEAQ. The CDR3 loop spans 15 amino acids. The CDR3 spells CASSKGLLSSYEQYF.

V gene TRBV27 combines with J gene TRBJ1-1; the TRBD1 assignment by TCRdb is unverifiable without DNA. The germline gives CDR1 MNHEY, CDR2 SMNVEV (reference sequence). The CDR3 loop spans 13 amino acids. CDR3 amino acids: CATRQARNTEAFF.

CDR3 region: CASSLAFGTEAFF. The V gene is TRBV11-2, the J gene TRBJ1-1. Germline CDR1 SGHAT, CDR2 FQNNGV. CDR3 size: 13 residues.

The V call is TRBV5-1, the J call TRBJ2-2. Germline CDR1 is SGHRS and CDR2 is YFSETQ. There are 15 residues in the CDR3. The CDR3: CASSLGLAVTGELLF.

The chain carries TRBV30 and TRBJ1-6; lacking DNA, the TRBD1 call made by TCRdb goes unchecked. CDR3 length: 11 residues. CDR1 is GTSNPN, CDR2 SVGIG, per germline (reference sequence). The CDR3 spells CAWDSISPLHF.

This clonotype counts as medium-sized by frequency. This chain links TRBV6-5 with TRBJ2-7. The CDR3 is 13 residues long. Germline V gene sequence: CDR1 MNHEY, CDR2 SVGAGI. Here the CDR3 reads CASSTESFYEQYF.

V and J are TRBV19 and TRBJ1-5. Germline V gene data show CDR1 as LNHDA and CDR2 as SQIVND (reference sequence). The CDR3 consists of 13 residues. CDR3 sequence reads: CASSMVGSQPQHF. Full variable domain (remainder filled in from reference TRBV19 and TRBJ1-5): DGGITQSPKYLFRKEGQNVTLSCEQNLNHDAMYWYRQDPGQGLRLIYYSQIVNDFQKGDIAEGYSVSREKKESFPLTVTSAQKNPTAFYLCASSMVGSQPQHFGDGTRLSIL.

This clonotype registers medium-sized (0.01 to 0.1%) by frequency. The chain links TRBV27 to TRBJ2-7; TCRdb's D call, TRBD1, is unchecked because there is no DNA. This CDR3 is 16 amino acids long. Germline-derived CDR1 and CDR2 are MNHEY and SMNVEV (reference sequence). This CDR3 reads CASSLNPPGASYEQYF.

The gene calls are TRBV12-3 or TRBV12-4 and TRBJ2-4; as DNA is missing, the TRBD1 call by TCRdb cannot be tested. CDR3 length equals 15 residues. The CDR3 region is CASSPTSGQGNIQYF.

The CDR3 loop reads CAISPGTGVGEQFF. The rearrangement uses TRBV10-3 and TRBJ2-5; TCRdb selects TRBD1, and the lack of DNA leaves this call unchecked. This CDR3 is 14 amino acids long. Germline V gene sequence: CDR1 ENHRY, CDR2 SYGVKD.

Its frequency marks this clonotype as medium-sized. The chain has TRBV27 and TRBJ2-3. The CDR3 runs 13 residues. The germline V gene encodes CDR1 MNHEY and CDR2 SMNVEV (reference sequence). The chain's CDR3 is CASSFGGTDTQYF.

By frequency, this clonotype is medium-sized. This sequence joins TRBV18 and TRBJ2-7; TCRdb's D call, TRBD1, is unchecked because there is no DNA. CDR3 length: 14 amino acids. Germline V CDR1 and CDR2: KGHSH, LQKENI. This CDR3 reads CANSRTPSTYEQYF.

This clonotype is medium-sized by frequency. The chain couples TRBV29-1 to TRBJ1-1; TCRdb outputs TRBD1, but without DNA this stays unchecked. The CDR3 is 14 amino acids. CDR1 is SQVTM and CDR2 is ANQGSEA in the germline V gene. This CDR3 is CSVEKQGADTEAFF.

This clonotype registers medium-sized by frequency. This chain links TRBV19 with TRBJ2-2. This CDR3 has 14 residues. Germline V lookup: CDR1 LNHDA, CDR2 SQIVND (reference sequence). CDR3 sequence reads: CASSKGINTGELFF.

The chain employs TRBV6-1 and TRBJ2-4; with no DNA, the TCRdb D assignment of TRBD2 cannot be verified. Germline V gives CDR1 MNHNS, CDR2 SASEGT. CDR3 length: 13 amino acids. CDR3 protein: CASNEGVGNIQYF.